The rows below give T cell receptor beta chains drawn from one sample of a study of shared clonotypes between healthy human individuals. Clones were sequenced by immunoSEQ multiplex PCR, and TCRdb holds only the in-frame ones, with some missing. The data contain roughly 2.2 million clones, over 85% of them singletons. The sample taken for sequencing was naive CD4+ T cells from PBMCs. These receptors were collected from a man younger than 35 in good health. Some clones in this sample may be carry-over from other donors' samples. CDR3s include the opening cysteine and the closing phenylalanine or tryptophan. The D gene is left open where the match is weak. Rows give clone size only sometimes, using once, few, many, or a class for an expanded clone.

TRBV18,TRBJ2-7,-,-,TGTGCCAGCTCACCACCCGGACTACAGGACTACGAGCAGTACTTC,CASSPPGLQDYEQYF
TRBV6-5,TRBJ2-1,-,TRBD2,TGTGCCAGCAGTTACTCGGGACTAGCGGGAGGCAATGAGCAGTTCTTC,CASSYSGLAGGNEQFF
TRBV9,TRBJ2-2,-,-,TGTGCCAGCAGCCCCCGTCTTAACACCGGGGAGCTGTTTTTT,CASSPRLNTGELFF
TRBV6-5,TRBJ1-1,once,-,TGTGCCAGCAGCCGGACAGTGGGTGAAGCTTTCTTT,CASSRTVGEAFF
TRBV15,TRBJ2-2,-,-,TGTGCCACCAGCAGAGGTCGGAGGACCGGGGAGCTGTTTTTT,CATSRGRRTGELFF
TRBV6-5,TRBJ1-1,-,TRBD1,TGTGCCAGCAGTCTGACGGGACAGGGGAACACTGAAGCTTTCTTT,CASSLTGQGNTEAFF
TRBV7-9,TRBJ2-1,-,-,TGTGCCAGCAGCCCGACTCGGAATGAGCAGTTCTTC,CASSPTRNEQFF
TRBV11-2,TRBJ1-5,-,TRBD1,TGTGCCAGCAGCTTAGGGACAGGGGGCAATCAGCCCCAGCATTTT,CASSLGTGGNQPQHF
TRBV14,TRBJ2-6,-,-,TGTGCCAGCAGTCCTTCTGGGGCCAACGTCCTGACTTTC,CASSPSGANVLTF
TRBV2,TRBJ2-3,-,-,TGTGCCAGTAGGGGGCGGGGGGGCACAGATACGCAGTATTTT,CASRGRGGTDTQYF
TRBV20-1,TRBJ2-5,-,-,TGCAGTGCTATAGACAGGCTGACCCAGTACTTC,CSAIDRLTQYF
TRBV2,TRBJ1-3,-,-,TGTGCCAGCAGCTCTCACAGGGCGTCTGGAAACACCATATATTTT,CASSSHRASGNTIYF
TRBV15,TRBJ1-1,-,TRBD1,TGTGCCACTGAACAGGGGGATGGAACTGAAGCTTTCTTT,CATEQGDGTEAFF
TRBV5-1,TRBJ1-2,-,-,TGCGCCAGCAGCTTGGGAGGAGGGCGTGATGGCTACACCTTC,CASSLGGGRDGYTF
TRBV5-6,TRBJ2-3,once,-,TGTGCCAGCAGCTATGACACAGATACGCAGTATTTT,CASSYDTDTQYF
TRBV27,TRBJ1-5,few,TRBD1,TGTGCCAGCAGTCTCGGACAGGGTGGTCAGCCCCAGCATTTT,CASSLGQGGQPQHF
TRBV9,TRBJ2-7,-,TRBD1,TGTGCCAGCAGCCCAGGACAGGGGGGTCACTACGAGCAGTACTTC,CASSPGQGGHYEQYF